These 25 T cell receptor beta chains came from one sample sequenced in a study of metastatic and nonmetastatic thyroid tumors. TCRdb re-analyzed the PCR reads through MiXCR. The data show 30,000 to 35,000 clones, 15% seen once. Before thyroid surgery, none of the patients had received any treatment. The source material was blood. The receptors derive from a male donor with papillary thyroid cancer or a benign thyroid nodule (not recorded which). Some clones in this sample may be carry-over from other donors' samples.

The V call is TRBV9, the J call TRBJ2-7, with 10 bases fitting TRBD1. After removal of 4 bases from V and 4 bases from J, the junction contained 8 bases not matched to a gene. The CDR3 consists of 15 residues. Germline V gene sequence: CDR1 SGDLS, CDR2 YYNGEE. This chain's CDR3 is CASSPRTGGLYEQYF. The CDR3 bases are TGTGCCAGCAGCCCCAGGACAGGGGGTTTGTACGAGCAGTACTTC.

This clone was recorded a few times. The gene calls are TRBV27 and TRBJ2-7; 7 bases are shared with TRBD1. Germline trimming cut 4 bases from V and 3 bases from J; bases unmatched to any gene: 3. Per the germline V gene, CDR1 is MNHEY and CDR2 is SMNVEV (reference sequence). CDR3 length: 13 amino acids. Written as DNA, the CDR3 is TGTGCCAGCAGTTCCCCAGGGGGCTACGAGCAGTACTTC. Translated, it gives CASSSPGGYEQYF.

This clone rates as medium-sized. This CDR3 is CASNHRGLEQETQYF. CDR3 in DNA: TGTGCCAGCAACCACCGGGGCCTAGAGCAAGAGACCCAGTACTTC. The chain carries TRBV6-1 and TRBJ2-5; the D gene could be TRBD1 or TRBD2 (5 bases each). The CDR3 length is 15 residues. Trimming removed 7 bases from V and 2 bases from J, with 17 bases in between. The germline CDR1 and CDR2 sequences are MNHNS and SASEGT.

This clone was seen many times. V and J are TRBV12-5 and TRBJ1-1; D gene ambiguous. From germline, CDR1 is LGHNT and CDR2 FRNRAP. The CDR3 totals 13 residues. V lost 5 bases and J lost 3, with 10 bases in between. Here the CDR3 reads CASGNIGDTEAFF. The DNA for the CDR3 is TGTGCTAGTGGTAATATTGGAGACACTGAAGCTTTCTTT. Using reference TRBV12-5 and TRBJ1-1 for the parts outside the CDR3, the full variable domain is DARVTQTPRHKVTEMGQEVTMRCQPILGHNTVFWYRQTMMQGLELLAYFRNRAPLDDSGMPKDRFSAEMPDATLATLKIQPSEPRDSAVYFCASGNIGDTEAFFGQGTRLTVV.

In its sample, this clone was seen many times. The chain is built from TRBV5-5 and TRBJ2-7; D is perhaps TRBD1 (5 bases). V gave up 1 base and J gave up 0 bases, with 11 bases separating them. Per germline, CDR1 SGHKS and CDR2 YYEKEE (reference sequence). The CDR3 runs 15 residues. CDR3 amino acids: CASSLKQDTSYEQYF. For the CDR3, the DNA is TGTGCCAGCAGCTTGAAACAGGACACCTCCTACGAGCAGTACTTC.

Note on this clone: Lacking the conserved final phenylalanine or tryptophan, this CDR3 likely reflects a read error. This chain links TRBV30 with TRBJ1-6, with 12 bases fitting TRBD1. The CDR3 runs 17 residues. V was clipped by 4 bases and J by 8 bases; unmatched bases: 12. Per the germline V gene, CDR1 is GTSNPN and CDR2 is SVGIG (reference sequence). The CDR3 DNA sequence: TGTGCCTGGACCCTAGGGACAGGGGGCATCTTTGATTCACCCCTCCACTTA. Translating it yields CAWTLGTGGIFDSPLHL.

This clone came up a few times. This rearrangement joins TRBV6-1 to TRBJ1-1, with D possibly TRBD1 on 6 matching bases. CDR3 size: 14 residues. The ends were cut back, 5 bases at V and 2 bases at J, with 12 bases in the middle. Looked up from germline, CDR1 is MNHNS and CDR2 is SASEGT. The CDR3 DNA follows: TGTGCCAGCAGTACCGGGACACGAAACACTGAAGCTTTCTTT. This gives the protein CASSTGTRNTEAFF.

V gene TRBV5-1 combines with J gene TRBJ2-7; 7 positions match TRBD2. This CDR3 has 16 amino acids. The trim removed 0 bases at V and 1 base at J, leaving 7 bases unmatched. Germline CDR1 and CDR2: SGHRS and YFSETQ. The CDR3 protein is CASSLGWGGKSYEQYF. CDR3 DNA sequence: TGCGCCAGCAGCTTGGGTTGGGGGGGTAAGTCCTACGAGCAGTACTTC.

The V gene is TRBV20-1, the J gene TRBJ2-7, with D possibly matching TRBD1 (5 bases). The CDR3 has 12 residues. The V and J ends lost 3 bases and 6 bases respectively, with 12 bases between them. CDR1 is DFQATT and CDR2 is SNEGSKA in the germline V gene (reference sequence). In DNA, the CDR3 is TGCAGTGCTAGTGGGTTGACAGTCGAGCAGTACTTC. Amino acids: CSASGLTVEQYF.

This clone was counted ten times or more. CDR3 sequence reads: CSAVDRTYQETQYF. CDR3 DNA: TGCAGCGCTGTGGACAGAACTTATCAAGAGACCCAGTACTTC. The chain is built from TRBV29-1 and TRBJ2-5, with a weak D call TRBD1 (6 bases). V was pared by 7 bases and J by 2 bases, with 17 bases between. CDR1 and CDR2 (germline): SQVTM, ANQGSEA. The CDR3 length is 14 residues.

This clone was counted many times. The rearrangement links TRBV2 to TRBJ1-1; a possible D gene is TRBD1 (6 bases). In germline, CDR1 is SNHLY, CDR2 FYNNEI. This CDR3 has 15 residues. The V and J ends lost 6 bases and 1 base respectively, with 15 bases between them. The CDR3 loop is CASRHRVGSNTEAFF. The CDR3 nucleotides read TGTGCCAGCAGGCACAGGGTAGGGTCGAACACTGAAGCTTTCTTT.

In this sample, this clone turned up a few times. The chain recombines TRBV5-1 with TRBJ2-2; D remains unclear. Germline CDR1 SGHRS, CDR2 YFSETQ. Trimming pared 0 bases from V and 7 bases from J, leaving 4 bases between. The CDR3 length is 12 residues. CDR3 DNA sequence: TGCGCCAGCAGCTTGGTCCTCGGGGAGCTGTTTTTT. Amino acid sequence: CASSLVLGELFF.

This clone was counted at least ten times. J is TRBJ2-7 and V is TRBV18; possible D gene TRBD1, 6 bases. The CDR3 extends over 12 amino acids. Germline V lookup: CDR1 KGHSH, CDR2 LQKENI. V lost 5 bases and J lost 3, with 8 bases in between. The CDR3 protein is CASSEQGYEQYF. The CDR3 nucleotides are TGTGCCAGCTCAGAACAGGGCTACGAGCAGTACTTC.

This clone was picked up many times. J is TRBJ2-3 and V is TRBV2; D not resolved. The CDR3 extends over 12 amino acids. Germline V gene sequence: CDR1 SNHLY, CDR2 FYNNEI. V was pared by 5 bases and J by 2 bases, with 5 bases between. This CDR3 is CASSPVTDTQYF. The CDR3, as DNA: TGTGCCAGCAGTCCAGTCACAGATACGCAGTATTTT.

At least ten counts were recorded for this clone. The chain couples TRBV11-2 to TRBJ1-6; D not certain. Germline-derived CDR1 and CDR2 are SGHAT and FQNNGV. The V end lost 5 bases, the J end lost 7 bases, and 6 bases lay between the germline ends. CDR3 length: 12 residues. CDR3 loop: CASSGRNSPLHF. The CDR3 DNA is TGTGCCAGCAGCGGCCGGAATTCACCCCTCCACTTT.

This clone occurred many times. The V gene is TRBV6-5, the J gene TRBJ1-2; D is unclear. The CDR3 runs to 12 residues. V lost 2 bases and J lost 8, with 9 bases in between. Looked up from germline, CDR1 is MNHEY and CDR2 is SVGAGI. The CDR3 DNA follows: TGTGCCAGCAGTTACGGGAGGTTCGGCTACACCTTC. Its protein is CASSYGRFGYTF.

This clone appeared many times. This rearrangement joins TRBV5-1 to TRBJ2-3; TRBD1 matches 7 bases. With 2 bases clipped from V and 4 bases from J, the junction kept 4 bases outside the gene matches. The length of the CDR3 is 14 residues. Germline-derived CDR1 and CDR2 are SGHRS and YFSETQ. In nucleotides, the CDR3 is TGCGCCAGCAGCTTAGGGGGCCCGGCAGATACGCAGTATTTT. It specifies CASSLGGPADTQYF.

The table lists this clone with many counts. This chain uses TRBV6-1 with TRBJ2-2; 12 bases match TRBD2. Germline V gene sequence: CDR1 MNHNS, CDR2 SASEGT. V was clipped by 6 bases and J by 2 bases; unmatched bases: 4. There are 16 residues in the CDR3. CDR3 amino acids: CASSPGLAGNTGELFF. Written as DNA, the CDR3 is TGTGCCAGCAGCCCTGGACTAGCGGGAAACACCGGGGAGCTGTTTTTT.

A remark on this clone: At one end, the junction sequence differs from germline, possibly due to a read error. This chain connects TRBV25-1 to TRBJ2-6; D might be TRBD1 (5 bases). CDR1 is MGHDK, CDR2 SYGVNS, per germline. The CDR3 is 12 amino acids. DNA of the CDR3: TGTGCTTCCCAGGTTGGGGCCAACGTCCTGGCTTTC. This gives the protein CASQVGANVLAF.

This clone was observed many times. This sequence joins TRBV28 and TRBJ1-2, with unresolved D. Trimming cost V 8 bases and J 4 bases, with 14 bases left between them. The CDR3 totals 13 residues. The germline gives CDR1 MDHEN, CDR2 SYDVKM. Here the CDR3 reads CASGIGRIYGYTF. The CDR3 DNA follows: TGTGCCAGCGGTATTGGGAGGATCTATGGCTACACCTTC.

As to this clone: A much larger clone lies one base from this, so it may be a read error. This chain links TRBV29-1 with TRBJ1-6; D gene ambiguous. The CDR3 has 13 amino acids. Germline-derived CDR1 and CDR2 are SQVTM and ANQGSEA. V was pared by 4 bases and J by 10 bases, with 14 bases between. Here the CDR3 DNA reads TGCAGCGTTGCTCAGGATCCTGCGTCACCCCTCCACTTT. Translated: CSVAQDPASPLHF.

This clone was detected many times. Sequence at one end of the junction differs from germline and may be a read error. J is TRBJ2-2 and V is TRBV12-3 or TRBV12-4, with TRBD2 identical over 9 bases. CDR3 length: 15 residues. CDR3 sequence: CASSLAGTNTGELFF. CDR3 nucleotides: TGTGCCAGCAGTCTAGCGGGAACGAACACCGGGGAGCTGTTTTTT.

The table lists this clone with many counts. This chain links TRBV11-2 with TRBJ1-4; D ambiguous. In germline, CDR1 is SGHAT, CDR2 FQNNGV. The CDR3 is 14 amino acids. Trimming cost V 5 bases and J 7 bases, with 14 bases left between them. The CDR3 DNA reads TGTGCCAGCAGCGCACGAACCGGGAGTGAAAAACTGTTTTTT. Translated, it gives CASSARTGSEKLFF.

This clone was found many times. The rearrangement joins TRBV20-1 to TRBJ2-3, with D tentatively TRBD2 (5 bases). The CDR3 consists of 15 residues. Trimming pared 0 bases from V and 3 bases from J, leaving 13 bases between. Per the germline V gene, CDR1 is DFQATT and CDR2 is SNEGSKA (reference sequence). The CDR3 bases are TGCAGTGCTAGAGACTCGGAGGTTCGGACAGATACGCAGTATTTT. It yields the protein CSARDSEVRTDTQYF.

This clone was seen a few times. The J gene is TRBJ1-6, the V gene TRBV6-1, with 9 bases identical to TRBD1. V lost 6 bases, J lost 10 bases, and 7 bases stayed unmatched. CDR1 and CDR2 (germline): MNHNS, SASEGT. This CDR3 comprises 14 residues. CDR3 nucleotides: TGTGCCAGCAGCCTACAGGGGGCTAGGTCACCCCTCCACTTT. Translating it yields CASSLQGARSPLHF.